The source of this T cell receptor beta chain is a study of T-cell memory formation after mild COVID-19. Study results and caveats: CD4+ bias marked clones expanding day 15 to 37, unlike balanced contracting clones. Clones that contracted clustered mainly in CM and EM if CD4+ and in EMRA if CD8+. Confirmation of SARS-CoV-2 specificity was lacking for second-wave clones peaking day 37.

In TCRdb, the 5' RACE reads were re-called with MiXCR into one record per CDR3 protein. The table shows 89,000 or so distinct CDR3 sequences, with roughly 13% occurring only once. About this clonotype itself: What it binds is not known.

Sample: PBMCs or a T cell subset sorted from them (not recorded which). The clonotype comes from a man aged 18 to 30 who had mild COVID-19 (a few samples of this study predate the infection). Cell type and time point are not known.

As DNA, the CDR3 is TGTGCCAGCAGCTCCATTAGCGGGGGCGAGCAGTTCTTC. Protein sequence: CASSSISGGEQFF. This chain uses TRBV9 with TRBJ2-1; 9 bases match TRBD2. CDR3 length: 13 residues. The V gene end was trimmed by 4 bases and the J gene end by 10 bases; junction bases not matched to a gene: 6. The germline V gene encodes CDR1 SGDLS and CDR2 YYNGEE.